Presented here are 8 T cell receptor beta chains from one specimen sequenced in a study of blood T cells in healthy people across ages. A second PCR, run for about 6 to 11 cycles, used a sample-barcoded 5' primer plus a J-beta primer mix. A single record per CDR3 protein comes from TCRdb applying MiXCR to the 5' RACE reads. The repertoire consists of approximately 1.5 million distinct CDR3 sequences, with about 35% occurring once and the leading ten covering about 10%. Material: blood. The receptors were gathered from a woman in her twenties or thirties in good health.

On this clonotype itself: Just one base apart from a much larger clone, this may be a read error. The V gene is TRBV27, the J gene TRBJ2-3, with a possible D match to TRBD2 (5 bases). The CDR3 totals 13 residues. Germline values: CDR1 MNHEY, CDR2 SMNVEV (reference sequence). In DNA, the CDR3 is TGTGCCAGCAGTACGCCCTCGAGGGATACGCTGTATTTT. It specifies CASSTPSRDTLYF.

This clonotype was recorded a few times. V and J are TRBV20-1 and TRBJ1-1, with a tentative D call TRBD1 (6 bases). Trimming pared 5 bases from V and 2 bases from J, leaving 12 bases between. This CDR3 is built from 13 residues. In germline, CDR1 is DFQATT, CDR2 SNEGSKA (reference sequence). CDR3 DNA sequence: TGCAGTGCTGGAGGGGGGGGTAACACTGAAGCTTTCTTT. This encodes CSAGGGGNTEAFF.

The chain links TRBV4-1 to TRBJ2-7; D gene uncertain. Germline V CDR1 and CDR2: MGHRA, YSYEKL. The length of the CDR3 is 16 residues. V was pared by 5 bases and J by 2 bases, with 19 bases between. CDR3 residues: CASSLVVGSGTYEQYF. In DNA, the CDR3 is TGCGCCAGCAGCTTGGTTGTGGGTTCGGGTACCTACGAGCAGTACTTC.

The chain's CDR3 is CASNEGDTGELFF. In DNA form, the CDR3 reads TGCGCCAGCAATGAGGGAGACACCGGGGAGCTGTTTTTT. V is TRBV5-1 and J is TRBJ2-2, with a tentative D call TRBD2 (5 bases). V lost 6 bases to trimming and J lost 3 bases, with 9 bases between them. Germline loops: CDR1 SGHRS, CDR2 YFSETQ. The length of the CDR3 is 13 residues. Drawing the rest from reference TRBV5-1 and TRBJ2-2, the complete variable domain is KAGVTQTPRYLIKTRGQQVTLSCSPISGHRSVSWYQQTPGQGLQFLFEYFSETQRNKGNFPGRFSGRQFSNSRSEMNVSTLELGDSALYLCASNEGDTGELFFGEGSRLTVL.

This clonotype was recorded a few times. J is TRBJ2-2 and V is TRBV20-1, with a weak D call TRBD1 (5 bases). The V gene's germline CDR1 is DFQATT and CDR2 SNEGSKA (reference sequence). CDR3 size: 15 residues. V lost 4 bases and J 5 bases, leaving 17 bases between the germline ends. The CDR3 DNA sequence: TGCAGTGCTATCCCGGGTAGGGGTCGAACCGGGGAGCTGTTTTTT. This encodes CSAIPGRGRTGELFF.

The rearrangement links TRBV11-2 to TRBJ2-5, with TRBD2 identical over 7 bases. The CDR3 totals 15 residues. Trimming at V came to 8 bases and at J to 1 base, leaving 10 bases not matched to a gene. Germline lookup yields CDR1 SGHAT and CDR2 FQNNGV. The CDR3, as DNA: TGTGCCAGCGGCATCCAGCGGGGTCCCCAAGAGACCCAGTACTTC. Translated: CASGIQRGPQETQYF. The complete variable domain, with remaining parts taken from reference TRBV11-2 and TRBJ2-5, reads EAGVAQSPRYKIIEKRQSVAFWCNPISGHATLYWYQQILGQGPKLLIQFQNNGVVDDSQLPKDRFSAERLKGVDSTLKIQPAKLEDSAVYLCASGIQRGPQETQYFGPGTRLLVL.

For this clonotype: A read error may account for a junction end that differs from germline. This rearrangement joins TRBV12-5 to TRBJ1-2; D uncertain. The CDR3 sequence is 12 residues long. CDR1 and CDR2 (germline): LGHNT, FRNRAP. CDR3 nucleotide sequence: TGTGCGAGTGATTTGGACCTGGATGGCTACACCTTC. Protein product: CASDLDLDGYTF.

The table lists this clonotype with a few counts. This chain connects TRBV24-1 to TRBJ2-3; D call uncertain. Trimming cost V 1 base and J 5 bases, with 3 bases left between them. The CDR3 runs 12 residues. The germline V gene has CDR1 KGHDR and CDR2 SFDVKD. This CDR3 reads CATSDLGDTQYF. CDR3 nucleotide sequence: TGTGCCACCAGTGATTTAGGAGATACGCAGTATTTT.